This T cell receptor beta chain was recorded in a study of graft-versus-host responses after intestinal transplantation. Libraries were prepared by immunoSEQ multiplex PCR; TCRdb keeps only in-frame clonotypes and omits some of them. The table lists approximately 76,000 clones, over 75% of them singletons. Study observations and caveats: High graft-versus-host to host-versus-graft clonal ratios were seen in allografts of patients with graft-donor T cell macrochimerism.

About this clone itself: Antigen specificity is unknown.

There are 13 residues in the CDR3. Between the trimmed V and J ends, which lost 2 bases and 5 bases, there was a span of 7 bases. Looked up from germline, CDR1 is MGHDK and CDR2 is SYGVNS. The material was unstimulated CD4+ T cells sorted from spleen or lymph node cells, obtained before transplant. The chain joins TRBV25-1 to TRBJ2-1, with D unclear. The receptor's source is a human donor who was the organ donor for an intestinal transplant. CDR3 nucleotides: TGTGCCAGCAGTGAAGGGCTCCACAATGAGCAGTTCTTC. This encodes CASSEGLHNEQFF.